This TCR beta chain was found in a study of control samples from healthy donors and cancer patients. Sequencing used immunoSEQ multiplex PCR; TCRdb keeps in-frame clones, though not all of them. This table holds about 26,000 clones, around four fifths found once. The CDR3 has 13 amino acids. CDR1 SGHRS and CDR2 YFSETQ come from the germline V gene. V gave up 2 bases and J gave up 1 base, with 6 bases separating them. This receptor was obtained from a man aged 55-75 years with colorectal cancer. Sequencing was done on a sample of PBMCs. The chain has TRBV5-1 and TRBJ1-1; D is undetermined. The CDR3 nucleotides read TGCGCCAGCAGCTTAAGGGCGAACACTGAAGCTTTCTTT. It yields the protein CASSLRANTEAFF. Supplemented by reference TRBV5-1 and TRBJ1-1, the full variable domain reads KAGVTQTPRYLIKTRGQQVTLSCSPISGHRSVSWYQQTPGQGLQFLFEYFSETQRNKGNFPGRFSGRQFSNSRSEMNVSTLELGDSALYLCASSLRANTEAFFGQGTRLTVV.